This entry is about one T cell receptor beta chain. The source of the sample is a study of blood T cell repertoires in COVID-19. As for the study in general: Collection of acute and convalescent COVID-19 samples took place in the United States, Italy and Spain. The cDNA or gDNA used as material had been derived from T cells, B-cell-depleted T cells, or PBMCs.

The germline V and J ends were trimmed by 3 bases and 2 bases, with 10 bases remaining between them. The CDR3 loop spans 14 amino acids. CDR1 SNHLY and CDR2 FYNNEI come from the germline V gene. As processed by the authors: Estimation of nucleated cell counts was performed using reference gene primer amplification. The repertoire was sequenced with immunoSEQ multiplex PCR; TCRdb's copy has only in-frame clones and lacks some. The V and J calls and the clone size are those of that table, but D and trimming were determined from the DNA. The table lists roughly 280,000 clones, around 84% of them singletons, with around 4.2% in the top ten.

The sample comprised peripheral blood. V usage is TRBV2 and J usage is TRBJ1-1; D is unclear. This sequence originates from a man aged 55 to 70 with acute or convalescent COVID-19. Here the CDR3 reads CASSESYYNTEAFF. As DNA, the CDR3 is TGTGCCAGCAGTGAGTCGTACTATAACACTGAAGCTTTCTTT.